The entry below describes one T cell receptor (beta chain). This sample was taken from a study of technical replicates of blood from several donors. Per germline, CDR1 LNHDA and CDR2 SQIVND (reference sequence). This CDR3 region has 14 residues. Trimming left V 2 bases short and J 4 bases short, with 9 bases between. The data were produced by immunoSEQ multiplex PCR, yet TCRdb's version contains in-frame clones alone and is incomplete. The sample has about 70,000 clones, around 91% seen once. The chain carries TRBV19 and TRBJ2-1; tentatively, D is TRBD2 (5 bases). The sample was T cells isolated from PBMCs. The sequence came from a human donor in good health. CDR3 nucleotides: TGTGCCAGTAGTATACTAGCTCGGTACAATGAGCAGTTCTTC. Translation gives CASSILARYNEQFF.